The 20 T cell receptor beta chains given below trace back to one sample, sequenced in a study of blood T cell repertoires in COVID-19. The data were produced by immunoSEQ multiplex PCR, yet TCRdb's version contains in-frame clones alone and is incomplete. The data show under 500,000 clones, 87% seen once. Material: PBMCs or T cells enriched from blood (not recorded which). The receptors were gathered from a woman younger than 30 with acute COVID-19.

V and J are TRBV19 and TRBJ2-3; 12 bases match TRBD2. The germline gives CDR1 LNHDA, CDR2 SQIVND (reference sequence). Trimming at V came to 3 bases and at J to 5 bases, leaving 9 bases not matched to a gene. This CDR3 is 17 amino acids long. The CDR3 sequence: CASSIRSSGGVRDTQYF. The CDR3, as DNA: TGTGCCAGTAGTATCAGGTCTAGCGGGGGGGTCAGAGATACGCAGTATTTT.

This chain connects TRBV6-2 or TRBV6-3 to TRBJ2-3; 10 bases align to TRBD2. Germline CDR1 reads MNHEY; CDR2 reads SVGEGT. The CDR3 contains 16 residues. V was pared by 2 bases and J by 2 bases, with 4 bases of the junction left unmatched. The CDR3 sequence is CASSYGTSVVTDTQYF. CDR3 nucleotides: TGTGCCAGCAGTTACGGGACTAGCGTAGTCACAGATACGCAGTATTTT.

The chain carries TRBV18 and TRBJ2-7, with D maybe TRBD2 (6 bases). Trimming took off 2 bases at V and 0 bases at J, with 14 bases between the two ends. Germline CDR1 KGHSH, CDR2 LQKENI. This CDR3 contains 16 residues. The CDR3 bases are TGTGCCAGCTCACCAATTCCGGGAGAGAGCTCCTACGAGCAGTACTTC. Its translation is CASSPIPGESSYEQYF.

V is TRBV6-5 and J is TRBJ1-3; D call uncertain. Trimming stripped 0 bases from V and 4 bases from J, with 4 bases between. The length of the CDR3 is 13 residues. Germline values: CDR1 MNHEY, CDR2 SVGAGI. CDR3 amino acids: CASSYSQGNTIYF. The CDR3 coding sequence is TGTGCCAGCAGTTACTCGCAGGGAAACACCATATATTTT.

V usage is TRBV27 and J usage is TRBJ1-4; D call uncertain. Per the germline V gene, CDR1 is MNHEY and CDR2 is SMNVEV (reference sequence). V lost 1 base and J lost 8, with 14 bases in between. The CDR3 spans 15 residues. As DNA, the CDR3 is TGTGCCAGCAGTTTATACCTTGCCAAAAGCGAAAAACTGTTTTTT. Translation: CASSLYLAKSEKLFF.

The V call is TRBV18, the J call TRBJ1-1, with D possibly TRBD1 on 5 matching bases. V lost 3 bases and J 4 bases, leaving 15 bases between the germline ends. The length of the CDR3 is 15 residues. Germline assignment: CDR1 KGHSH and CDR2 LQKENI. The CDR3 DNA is TGTGCCAGCTCACCCCGAGGCCCGGGGGGCACTGAAGCTTTCTTT. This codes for CASSPRGPGGTEAFF.

The CDR3 is CASSSMVAEAFF. CDR3 nucleotides: TGTGCCAGCAGCTCTATGGTGGCTGAAGCTTTCTTT. V and J are TRBV28 and TRBJ1-1; D remains ambiguous. The CDR3 spans 12 residues. Germline CDR1 and CDR2: MDHEN and SYDVKM. Between the trimmed V and J ends, which lost 6 bases and 6 bases, there was a span of 11 bases.

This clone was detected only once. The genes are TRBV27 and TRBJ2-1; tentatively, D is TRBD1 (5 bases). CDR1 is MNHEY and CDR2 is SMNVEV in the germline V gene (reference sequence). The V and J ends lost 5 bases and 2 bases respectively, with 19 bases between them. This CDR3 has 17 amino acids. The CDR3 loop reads CASSINQGPSPYNEQFF. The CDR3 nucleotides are TGTGCCAGCAGTATAAATCAGGGTCCCTCGCCCTACAATGAGCAGTTCTTC.

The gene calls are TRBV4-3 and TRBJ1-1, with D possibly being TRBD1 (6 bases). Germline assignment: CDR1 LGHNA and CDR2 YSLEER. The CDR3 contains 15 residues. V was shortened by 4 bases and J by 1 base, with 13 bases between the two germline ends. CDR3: CASSLSGTWNTEAFF. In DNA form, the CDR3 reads TGCGCCAGCAGCCTCTCCGGGACATGGAACACTGAAGCTTTCTTT.

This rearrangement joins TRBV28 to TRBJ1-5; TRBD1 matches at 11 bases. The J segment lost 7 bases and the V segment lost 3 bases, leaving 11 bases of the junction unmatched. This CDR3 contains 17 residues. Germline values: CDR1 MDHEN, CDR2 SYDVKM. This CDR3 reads CASSFGYGTGGIQPQHF. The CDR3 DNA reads TGTGCCAGCAGTTTTGGGTACGGGACAGGGGGAATCCAGCCCCAGCATTTT.

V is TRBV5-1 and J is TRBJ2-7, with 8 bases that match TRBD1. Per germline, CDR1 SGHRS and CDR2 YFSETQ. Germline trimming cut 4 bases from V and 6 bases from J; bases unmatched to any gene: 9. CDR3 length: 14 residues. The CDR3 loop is CASSHLDRAGEQYF. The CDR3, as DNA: TGCGCCAGCAGCCACCTGGACAGGGCTGGCGAGCAGTACTTC.

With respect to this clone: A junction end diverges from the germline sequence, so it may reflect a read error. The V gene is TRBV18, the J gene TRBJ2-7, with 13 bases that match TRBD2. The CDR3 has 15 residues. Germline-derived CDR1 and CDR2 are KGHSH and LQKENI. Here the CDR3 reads CASSPGLAGRYGQYF. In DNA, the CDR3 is TGTGCCAGCTCACCGGGACTAGCGGGAAGGTACGGGCAGTACTTC.

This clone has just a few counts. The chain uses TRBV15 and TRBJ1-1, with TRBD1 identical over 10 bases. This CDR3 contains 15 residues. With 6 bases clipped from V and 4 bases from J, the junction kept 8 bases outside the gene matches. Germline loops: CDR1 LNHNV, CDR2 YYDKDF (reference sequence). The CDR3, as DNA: TGTGCCACCAGAAAACCCGGGACAGGGGCCACTGAAGCTTTCTTT. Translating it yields CATRKPGTGATEAFF.

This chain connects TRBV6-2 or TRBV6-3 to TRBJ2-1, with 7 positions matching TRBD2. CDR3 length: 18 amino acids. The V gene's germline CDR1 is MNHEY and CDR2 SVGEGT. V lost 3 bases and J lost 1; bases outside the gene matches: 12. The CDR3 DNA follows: TGTGCCAGCAGTTATGCAGGACTAGGGCCTGAATCCTACAATGAGCAGTTCTTC. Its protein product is CASSYAGLGPESYNEQFF.

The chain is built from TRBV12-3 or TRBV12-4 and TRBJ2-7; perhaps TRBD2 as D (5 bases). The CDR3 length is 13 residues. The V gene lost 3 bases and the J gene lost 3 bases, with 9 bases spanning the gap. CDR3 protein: CASSLKGSYEQYF. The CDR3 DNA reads TGTGCCAGCAGTTTGAAAGGGAGCTACGAGCAGTACTTC.

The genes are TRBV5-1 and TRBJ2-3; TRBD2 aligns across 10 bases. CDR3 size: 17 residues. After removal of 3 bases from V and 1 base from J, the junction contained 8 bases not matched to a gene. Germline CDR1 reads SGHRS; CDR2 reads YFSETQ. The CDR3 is CASSSAVLAGGTDTQYF. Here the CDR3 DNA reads TGCGCCAGCAGCTCCGCTGTGCTAGCGGGGGGCACAGATACGCAGTATTTT.

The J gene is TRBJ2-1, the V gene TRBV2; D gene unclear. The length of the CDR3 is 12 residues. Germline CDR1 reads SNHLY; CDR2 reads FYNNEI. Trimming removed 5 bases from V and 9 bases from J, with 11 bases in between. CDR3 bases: TGTGCCAGCAGTCCCGACATAGGTGAGCAGTTCTTC. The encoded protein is CASSPDIGEQFF.

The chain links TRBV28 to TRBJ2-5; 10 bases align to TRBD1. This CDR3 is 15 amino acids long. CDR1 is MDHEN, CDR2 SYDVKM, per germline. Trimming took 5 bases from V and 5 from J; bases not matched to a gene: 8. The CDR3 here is CASSTNAGQGETQYF. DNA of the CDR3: TGTGCCAGCAGTACCAACGCGGGACAGGGGGAGACCCAGTACTTC.

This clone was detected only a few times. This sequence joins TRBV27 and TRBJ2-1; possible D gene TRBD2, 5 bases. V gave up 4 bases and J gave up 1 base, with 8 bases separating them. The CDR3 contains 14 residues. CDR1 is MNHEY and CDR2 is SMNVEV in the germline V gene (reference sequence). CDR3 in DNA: TGTGCCAGCAGTTCGGAGCGGTCCTACAATGAGCAGTTCTTC. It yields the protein CASSSERSYNEQFF.

The CDR3 here is CASSEGGSGRNEKLFF. In nucleotides, the CDR3 is TGTGCCAGCAGTGAAGGAGGGTCAGGCAGGAATGAAAAACTGTTTTTT. This chain links TRBV27 with TRBJ1-4; D is unresolved. V gave up 5 bases and J gave up 5 bases, with 18 bases separating them. From germline, CDR1 is MNHEY and CDR2 SMNVEV (reference sequence). The CDR3 totals 16 residues.